This T cell receptor (beta chain) was sequenced in a study of Ad26.COV2.S vaccination and SARS-CoV-2 variants. Treatment given: some 20 received Ad26.COV2.S at low or high dose, single or two shots; 5 received placebo; per-sample allocation not given. Day 63 after the first vaccine or placebo injection was the time point for sampling. The CDR3 is made up of 16 amino acids. With 5 bases clipped from V and 0 bases from J, the junction kept 9 bases outside the gene matches. Per the germline V gene, CDR1 is SGHTA and CDR2 is FQGNSA. TCRdb keeps only in-frame clones here, not all; method: immunoSEQ multiplex PCR. The data contain 300,000 to 350,000 clones, roughly 84% of them singletons.

This sample comprised peripheral blood, obtained in a trial of Ad26.COV2.S vaccine versus placebo. The chain combines TRBV7-2 with TRBJ1-2; 7 nucleotides line up with TRBD1. This sequence was found in a person between 18 and 60 years old who received the Ad26.COV2.S COVID-19 vaccine or a placebo. CDR3 sequence: CASSPTGSPSNYGYTF. The CDR3 nucleotides are TGTGCCAGCAGCCCGACAGGGAGCCCGTCTAACTATGGCTACACCTTC.